The 24 T cell receptor beta chains given below trace back to one sample, sequenced in a study of shared clonotypes between healthy human individuals. The naive CD8 fraction comprised CD45RO-negative cells positively selected for CCR7 and excluded terminally differentiated effector memory CD45RA+ cells. The protocol was immunoSEQ multiplex PCR, while the TCRdb copy is restricted to in-frame clones and leaves out a portion. The sample has approximately 1.9 million clones; 93% are singletons. The specimen sequenced was naive CD8+ T cells from PBMCs. These receptors came from a man aged 18 to 29 in good health. Some clones in this sample may be carry-over from other donors' samples.

V gene TRBV10-2 combines with J gene TRBJ1-2, with D possibly TRBD1 on 6 matching bases. The CDR3 sequence is 15 residues long. Germline CDR1 and CDR2: WSHSY and SAAADI. Trimming shortened V by 3 bases and J by 0 bases, and 11 bases separated the two germline ends. The CDR3 loop reads CASSDGTLANYGYTF. The CDR3 region has the DNA TGCGCCAGCAGTGACGGGACATTGGCTAACTATGGCTACACCTTC.

This chain uses TRBV5-1 with TRBJ1-4; D is ambiguous. The CDR3 is made up of 15 amino acids. Germline V lookup: CDR1 SGHRS, CDR2 YFSETQ. V was clipped by 5 bases and J by 4 bases, with 15 bases between them. The CDR3 DNA reads TGCGCCAGCAGGGGAGGAGCGTCCGTTAATGAAAAACTGTTTTTT. Protein product: CASRGGASVNEKLFF.

This chain uses TRBV7-9 with TRBJ1-3; D is unresolved. V was shortened by 4 bases and J by 8 bases, with 15 bases between the two germline ends. The CDR3 loop spans 14 amino acids. The V gene's germline CDR1 is SEHNR and CDR2 FQNEAQ (reference sequence). CDR3 DNA: TGTGCCAGCAGCTCCGAGCTCCTGTGGGACACCATATATTTT. Protein: CASSSELLWDTIYF.

V gene TRBV2 combines with J gene TRBJ2-1, with TRBD2 identical over 9 bases. The CDR3 runs to 15 residues. The V segment lost 7 bases and the J segment 3 bases; nucleotides outside the gene matches: 7. The germline V gene encodes CDR1 SNHLY and CDR2 FYNNEI. Here the CDR3 reads CASTSTSGLYNEQFF. The DNA of the CDR3 is TGTGCCAGCACTTCGACTAGCGGTCTCTACAATGAGCAGTTCTTC.

The rearrangement uses TRBV4-1 and TRBJ2-7, with D maybe TRBD1 (7 bases). The V end lost 0 bases, the J end lost 10 bases, and 16 bases lay between the germline ends. Germline CDR1 reads MGHRA; CDR2 reads YSYEKL. This CDR3 comprises 14 residues. DNA of the CDR3: TGCGCCAGCAGCCAAGAGGAGGGGACAGCGGTACAGTACTTC. Translated: CASSQEEGTAVQYF.

The chain couples TRBV6-5 to TRBJ2-7; TRBD1 is a possible D gene (6 bases). Per the germline V gene, CDR1 is MNHEY and CDR2 is SVGAGI. Trimming cost V 5 bases and J 4 bases, with 12 bases left between them. This CDR3 has 13 residues. For the CDR3, the DNA is TGTGCCAGCAGTGTTGGCAGGGGTTACGAGCAGTACTTC. As protein: CASSVGRGYEQYF.

The chain employs TRBV28 and TRBJ1-2; 8 bases fit TRBD1. The V gene's germline CDR1 is MDHEN and CDR2 SYDVKM. Unmatched junction bases numbered 11, after V lost 1 base and J lost 4 bases. The CDR3 is 17 amino acids. CDR3 nucleotides: TGTGCCAGCAGTTTATCCCTCGCGGACAGGGCGGTCTATGGCTACACCTTC. Protein: CASSLSLADRAVYGYTF.

The chain recombines TRBV7-3 with TRBJ2-3; 8 bases match TRBD2. The CDR3 sequence is 15 residues long. CDR1 and CDR2 from the germline V gene are SGHTA and FQGTGA. The ends lost 4 bases at V and 2 bases at J; junction bases unmatched: 5. CDR3 sequence reads: CASSSGTRITDTQYF. CDR3 nucleotides: TGTGCCAGCAGCTCCGGGACTAGGATCACAGATACGCAGTATTTT.

The chain joins TRBV29-1 to TRBJ2-2; D gene uncertain. Deletions cut 4 bases from V and 1 base from J, with 13 bases between. CDR1 and CDR2 from the germline V gene are SQVTM and ANQGSEA. The CDR3 is 15 amino acids. The CDR3 spells CSVGYSHLNTGELFF. For the CDR3, the DNA is TGCAGCGTTGGATACTCTCACCTGAACACCGGGGAGCTGTTTTTT.

In this sample, this clone turned up once. The CDR3 nucleotides read TGTGCCAGCAGCTTAGGGCGGCAAGAAGAGACCCAGTACTTC. Translated, it gives CASSLGRQEETQYF. The V gene is TRBV7-9, the J gene TRBJ2-5; no firm D call. The CDR3 loop spans 14 amino acids. Per the germline V gene, CDR1 is SEHNR and CDR2 is FQNEAQ (reference sequence). V was pared by 1 base and J by 3 bases, with 9 bases between.

The chain couples TRBV7-9 to TRBJ1-1; 8 bases map to TRBD1. Germline V gene lookup returns CDR1 SEHNR and CDR2 FQNEAQ (reference sequence). The CDR3 sequence is 13 residues long. V lost 5 bases and J lost 6; bases outside the gene matches: 5. Written as DNA, the CDR3 is TGTGCCAGCAGCCCGTGGACAGGGCCTGAAGCTTTCTTT. Translation gives CASSPWTGPEAFF.

This sequence joins TRBV9 and TRBJ2-5, with D perhaps TRBD2 (5 bases). This CDR3 has 14 amino acids. CDR1 is SGDLS, CDR2 YYNGEE, per germline. The germline V and J ends were trimmed by 3 bases and 5 bases, with 14 bases remaining between them. The CDR3 spells CASSADGVGETQYF. Written as DNA, the CDR3 is TGTGCCAGCAGCGCTGACGGGGTTGGGGAGACCCAGTACTTC. Based on the CDR3 plus reference TRBV9 and TRBJ2-5, the full variable domain is DSGVTQTPKHLITATGQRVTLRCSPRSGDLSVYWYQQSLDQGLQFLIQYYNGEERAKGNILERFSAQQFPDLHSELNLSSLELGDSALYFCASSADGVGETQYFGPGTRLLVL.

The J gene is TRBJ2-4, the V gene TRBV4-3; no firm D call. V was shortened by 0 bases and J by 8 bases, with 14 bases between the two germline ends. CDR1 and CDR2 (germline): LGHNA, YSLEER. The CDR3 length is 15 residues. CDR3: CASSQDQGRWDIQYF. The DNA for the CDR3 is TGCGCCAGCAGCCAAGATCAAGGGCGGTGGGACATTCAGTACTTC.

The V and J genes are TRBV29-1 and TRBJ2-4; 10 bases map to TRBD2. Germline V gene data show CDR1 as SQVTM and CDR2 as ANQGSEA. V lost 7 bases to trimming and J lost 6 bases; unmatched junction nucleotides: 15. The CDR3 consists of 16 residues. CDR3 residues: CSAIRSGRGDGNIQYF. CDR3 DNA: TGCAGCGCCATTCGGAGCGGGAGGGGTGACGGAAACATTCAGTACTTC.

V and J are TRBV14 and TRBJ1-1, with a possible D match to TRBD1 (5 bases). Germline V gives CDR1 SGHDN, CDR2 FVKESK. The CDR3 has 15 amino acids. The ends were cut back, 6 bases at V and 4 bases at J, with 18 bases in the middle. DNA for the CDR3: TGTGCCAGCAGATCCACGGGGGATAGAATCACTGAAGCTTTCTTT. Encoded protein: CASRSTGDRITEAFF.

The chain employs TRBV29-1 and TRBJ2-1; 15 bases map to TRBD2. Unmatched junction bases numbered 3, after V lost 6 bases and J lost 6 bases. There are 14 residues in the CDR3. The germline CDR1 and CDR2 sequences are SQVTM and ANQGSEA. The CDR3 region is CSVSGLAGGNEQFF. The CDR3 DNA reads TGCAGCGTATCGGGACTAGCGGGAGGCAATGAGCAGTTCTTC.

The genes are TRBV6-5 and TRBJ1-4; D gene uncertain. The V gene's germline CDR1 is MNHEY and CDR2 SVGAGI. There are 14 residues in the CDR3. The V end was cut by 7 bases, the J end by 8 bases, with 17 bases between. CDR3: CASTDDGEGEKLFF. CDR3 DNA: TGTGCCAGCACTGATGACGGTGAGGGCGAAAAACTGTTTTTT.

The sample holds one count of this clone. The rearrangement joins TRBV11-2 to TRBJ2-7; 11 positions match TRBD2. The CDR3 totals 17 residues. Per the germline V gene, CDR1 is SGHAT and CDR2 is FQNNGV. V dropped 5 bases and J dropped 3; count of bases not matched to a gene: 12. The CDR3 protein is CASSPGGGTSGFYEQYF. The CDR3 DNA reads as TGTGCCAGCAGCCCAGGCGGGGGGACTAGCGGCTTCTACGAGCAGTACTTC.

This chain links TRBV2 with TRBJ1-4; D is uncertain. The CDR3 contains 15 residues. Per germline, CDR1 SNHLY and CDR2 FYNNEI. Trimming stripped 2 bases from V and 3 bases from J, with 10 bases between. The chain's CDR3 is CASSERGSSNEKLFF. DNA for the CDR3: TGTGCCAGCAGTGAAAGAGGGAGCTCTAATGAAAAACTGTTTTTT.

The J gene is TRBJ2-1, the V gene TRBV5-6; 14 nucleotides align to TRBD2. Germline V gene sequence: CDR1 SGHDT, CDR2 YYEEEE. V shed 4 bases, J shed 10 bases, and the junction held 7 bases outside the gene matches. The CDR3 sequence is 15 residues long. The CDR3 reads CASSHGLAGGYEQFF. In DNA, the CDR3 is TGTGCCAGCAGCCACGGACTAGCGGGAGGTTACGAGCAGTTCTTC. Variable domain in full (rest from reference TRBV5-6 and TRBJ2-1): DAGVTQSPTHLIKTRGQQVTLRCSPKSGHDTVSWYQQALGQGPQFIFQYYEEEERQRGNFPDRFSGHQFPNYSSELNVNALLLGDSALYLCASSHGLAGGYEQFFGPGTRLTVL.

The chain joins TRBV11-1 to TRBJ1-1; possibly TRBD1 for D (6 bases). The CDR3 has 14 amino acids. The V gene lost 5 bases and the J gene lost 3 bases, with 13 bases spanning the gap. Germline assignment: CDR1 SGHAT and CDR2 FQDESV (reference sequence). The chain's CDR3 is CASSLTEGDTEAFF. CDR3 coding DNA: TGTGCCAGCAGCCTCACGGAGGGGGACACTGAAGCTTTCTTT.

Concerning this clone itself: Distinct nucleotide sequences in the sample also encode this CDR3. The V and J genes are TRBV5-1 and TRBJ2-7, with D perhaps being TRBD1 or TRBD2 (5 bases each). The ends were cut back, 0 bases at V and 3 bases at J, with 10 bases in the middle. Germline loops: CDR1 SGHRS, CDR2 YFSETQ. This CDR3 comprises 14 residues. CDR3 protein: CASSLAGLFYEQYF. For the CDR3, the DNA is TGCGCCAGCAGCTTGGCGGGGCTTTTCTACGAGCAGTACTTC.

On this clone itself: This CDR3 is also generated by other DNA sequences in the sample. The V call is TRBV27, the J call TRBJ2-1; 11 bases match TRBD1. CDR1 and CDR2 from the germline V gene are MNHEY and SMNVEV (reference sequence). This CDR3 contains 15 residues. The V gene end was trimmed by 5 bases and the J gene end by 3 bases; junction bases not matched to a gene: 3. The DNA of the CDR3 is TGTGCCAGCAGTCTGGGACAGGGGGGCTACAATGAGCAGTTCTTC. Translated: CASSLGQGGYNEQFF.

The chain carries TRBV4-3 and TRBJ1-2, with 7 bases that match TRBD1. V was clipped by 0 bases and J by 3 bases; unmatched bases: 7. Germline CDR1 is LGHNA and CDR2 is YSLEER. This CDR3 comprises 16 residues. The CDR3 loop reads CASSQDRRGPYYGYTF. The CDR3 DNA reads as TGCGCCAGCAGCCAAGATCGGAGGGGGCCGTACTATGGCTACACCTTC.